This is a list of T cell receptor beta chains from one sample in a study of CD8 T cells in ankylosing spondylitis. MiXCR, run by TCRdb on the 5' RACE reads, gives a single entry per CDR3 protein. Altogether hundreds of thousands of distinct CDR3 sequences are present, approximately 17% being singletons, with the ten largest covering about 0.94%. The sample consisted of blood, either unsorted or a sorted T cell fraction (not recorded which). The receptor set was obtained from a male donor with ankylosing spondylitis. Both conserved end residues are part of each CDR3. The order of the fields is J gene, clone size, D gene, V gene, CDR3 protein, CDR3 DNA. D genes are given only for firm matches. Clone size is given for some rows only: seen once, a few or many times, or a class if the clone is expanded.

TRBJ2-3 - TRBD2 TRBV14 CASSQGTSPDTQYF TGTGCCAGCAGCCAAGGGACTAGCCCAGATACGCAGTATTTT
TRBJ2-3 many TRBD2 TRBV7-8 CASSFGGRGDTQYF TGTGCCAGCAGCTTTGGCGGGAGAGGAGATACGCAGTATTTT
TRBJ2-1 - TRBD2 TRBV6-1 CASRQTPGLAGGGGNEQFF TGTGCCAGCAGACAAACTCCCGGACTAGCGGGAGGGGGGGGTAATGAGCAGTTCTTC
TRBJ2-3 few - TRBV5-4 CASRRDSTNTDTQYF TGTGCCAGCAGGCGGGACAGCACAAACACAGATACGCAGTATTTT
TRBJ2-5 many - TRBV12-3/TRBV12-4 CASSFKTGSYQETQYF TGTGCCAGCAGTTTTAAAACAGGGAGCTATCAAGAGACCCAGTACTTC
TRBJ1-2 few - TRBV20-1 CSAREGTGLYGYTF TGCAGTGCTCGAGAGGGGACCGGCCTCTATGGCTACACCTTC
TRBJ1-5 - TRBD1 TRBV20-1 CSARDPRTGHQPQHF TGCAGTGCTAGAGATCCTAGGACAGGCCATCAGCCCCAGCATTTT
TRBJ1-4 once - TRBV7-9 CASSQGTAINEKLFF TGTGCCAGCAGCCAAGGTACAGCGATTAATGAAAAACTGTTTTTT
TRBJ1-1 few - TRBV18 CASLGSLNTEAFF TGTGCCAGCTTAGGGTCCCTGAACACTGAAGCTTTCTTT
TRBJ2-7 - - TRBV5-1 CASSVAPSAYEQYF TGCGCCAGCAGTGTTGCACCCTCGGCCTACGAGCAGTACTTC
TRBJ2-7 few TRBD1 TRBV7-2 CASSLSPGGPYEQYF TGTGCCAGCAGCTTATCACCAGGGGGTCCCTACGAGCAGTACTTC
TRBJ2-2 - TRBD1 TRBV5-6 CASSGDRLRTGELFF TGTGCCAGCAGCGGGGACAGATTAAGGACCGGGGAGCTGTTTTTT
TRBJ1-4 few - TRBV7-2 CASSLAGSPNEKLFF TGTGCCAGCAGCTTAGCCGGGTCTCCTAATGAAAAACTGTTTTTT
TRBJ2-1 - TRBD2 TRBV12-3/TRBV12-4 CASRPSGGGYNEQFF TGTGCCAGCAGACCTAGCGGGGGGGGTTACAATGAGCAGTTCTTC
TRBJ2-3 few TRBD2 TRBV10-3 CAISDSGTSRPDTQYF TGTGCCATCAGTGATAGTGGGACTAGCCGCCCAGATACGCAGTATTTT
TRBJ2-1 - - TRBV7-3 CASSLKPISSYNEQFF TGTGCCAGCAGCTTAAAGCCCATTAGCTCCTACAATGAGCAGTTCTTC
TRBJ2-3 once - TRBV18 CASSPGPDRSADTQYF TGTGCCAGCTCACCAGGGCCGGACAGATCCGCAGATACGCAGTATTTT
TRBJ1-4 - - TRBV20-1 CSATPPGRTNEKLFF TGCAGTGCTACTCCTCCGGGACGGACTAATGAAAAACTGTTTTTT
TRBJ1-3 - - TRBV4-1 CASSQDAVSGNTIYF TGCGCCAGCAGCCAAGATGCCGTCTCTGGAAACACCATATATTTT
TRBJ2-1 - TRBD2 TRBV7-2 CASSLQLAGDNEQFF TGTGCCAGCAGCTTACAACTAGCGGGAGACAATGAGCAGTTCTTC
TRBJ2-2 - - TRBV15 CATRRILKTGELFF TGTGCCACCAGGCGAATCCTGAAAACCGGGGAGCTGTTTTTT
TRBJ2-3 - - TRBV13 CASSFRQTDTQYF TGTGCCAGCAGCTTTCGACAGACAGATACGCAGTATTTT
TRBJ1-4 - - TRBV15 CATSRVGGGEMEEKLFF TGTGCCACCAGCAGAGTGGGTGGGGGCGAGATGGAAGAAAAACTGTTTTTT
TRBJ2-7 few - TRBV6-2/TRBV6-3 CASSYTRTFLYEQYF TGTGCCAGCAGTTACACAAGGACTTTTCTCTACGAGCAGTACTTC
TRBJ2-5 few - TRBV2 CASRLPGLGETQYF TGTGCCAGCAGGCTACCGGGACTCGGAGAGACCCAGTACTTC
TRBJ2-1 - - TRBV4-1 CASSQGRRDVYNEQFF TGCGCCAGCAGCCAAGGACGTCGGGATGTCTACAATGAGCAGTTCTTC
TRBJ1-1 - - TRBV9 CASSVVIGTPEAFF TGTGCCAGCAGCGTAGTTATAGGGACGCCTGAAGCTTTCTTT
TRBJ2-1 - - TRBV6-1 CASSPTGKSYNEQFF TGTGCCAGCAGTCCCACAGGGAAGTCCTACAATGAGCAGTTCTTC
TRBJ1-2 few - TRBV15 CATSRVQYSSGNYGYTF TGTGCCACCAGCAGAGTGCAGTATTCGAGTGGGAACTATGGCTACACCTTC
TRBJ2-7 many - TRBV5-1 CASSYQSSYEQYF TGCGCCAGCAGCTATCAGAGCTCCTACGAGCAGTACTTC
TRBJ1-2 - - TRBV5-1 CASSPDPDGVLYGYTF TGCGCCAGCAGCCCGGATCCGGACGGGGTACTCTATGGCTACACCTTC
TRBJ1-2 once - TRBV5-1 CASSTDGPFSFFYGYTF TGCGCCAGCAGCACGGACGGACCCTTCTCCTTCTTCTATGGCTACACCTTC
TRBJ2-1 many TRBD2 TRBV5-1 CASSFSGGALNEQFF TGCGCCAGCAGCTTTAGCGGGGGGGCTCTCAATGAGCAGTTCTTC
TRBJ1-2 few TRBD1 TRBV6-5 CASSSQGYYGYTF TGTGCCAGCAGTTCACAGGGGTACTATGGCTACACCTTC
TRBJ1-2 few - TRBV6-6 CASNQDSNYGYTF TGTGCCAGCAATCAAGACAGTAACTATGGCTACACCTTC
TRBJ2-1 - - TRBV7-3 CASSLRTGTGDEQFF TGTGCCAGCAGCTTAAGGACGGGAACCGGGGATGAGCAGTTCTTC
TRBJ2-5 - TRBD2 TRBV9 CASSVATSGSRETQYF TGTGCCAGCAGCGTAGCAACTAGCGGGAGTAGGGAGACCCAGTACTTC
TRBJ2-2 - - TRBV6-1 CATEAGTKANTGELFF TGTGCCACCGAAGCCGGAACTAAAGCGAACACCGGGGAGCTGTTTTTT
TRBJ1-5 few - TRBV10-2 CASSGGAGFSNQPQHF TGCGCCAGCAGTGGAGGGGCCGGTTTTAGCAATCAGCCCCAGCATTTT
TRBJ2-1 few - TRBV20-1 CSASLASTNEQFF TGCAGTGCGAGTTTGGCTAGCACCAATGAGCAGTTCTTC
TRBJ1-1 - - TRBV5-1 CASSMDGLAFF TGCGCCAGCAGCATGGACGGGTTAGCTTTCTTT
TRBJ2-2 few - TRBV7-2 CASSFQGGTGELFF TGTGCCAGCAGCTTTCAGGGGGGGACCGGGGAGCTGTTTTTT
TRBJ2-5 - TRBD2 TRBV20-1 CSARARGRGGLEETQYF TGCAGTGCTAGAGCTCGAGGGCGGGGGGGTCTAGAGGAGACCCAGTACTTC
TRBJ1-2 few - TRBV4-1 CASSQGTSSGYGYTF TGCGCCAGCAGCCAGGGGACCTCGAGCGGCTATGGCTACACCTTC
TRBJ1-6 - - TRBV20-1 CSARQGSYNSPLHF TGCAGTGCAAGGCAGGGGTCCTATAATTCACCCCTCCACTTT
TRBJ1-4 - - TRBV20-1 CSARPRGARGTNEKLFF TGCAGTGCTAGACCCCGGGGGGCGCGAGGAACTAATGAAAAACTGTTTTTT
TRBJ2-2 - - TRBV5-1 CASSLDGANTGELFF TGCGCCAGCAGCTTGGATGGAGCGAACACCGGGGAGCTGTTTTTT
TRBJ2-3 - TRBD2 TRBV12-3/TRBV12-4 CASSPISGEGVDTQYF TGTGCCAGCAGCCCCATTAGCGGGGAGGGGGTAGATACGCAGTATTTT
TRBJ2-7 - - TRBV28 CAGGQGSRKQYF TGTGCCGGGGGGCAGGGTTCGCGAAAGCAGTACTTC
TRBJ2-7 - - TRBV25-1 CASTRQSSYEQYF TGTGCCAGCACCCGACAGAGCTCCTACGAGCAGTACTTC
TRBJ1-2 - TRBD1 TRBV27 CASKKMDRDLAGYTF TGTGCCAGCAAAAAAATGGACAGGGATCTTGCTGGCTACACCTTC
TRBJ1-5 - - TRBV6-5 CASSSSTENQPQHF TGTGCCAGCAGTTCATCGACGGAAAATCAGCCCCAGCATTTT
TRBJ1-1 many - TRBV4-2 CASSQDLVGILEAFF TGTGCCAGCAGCCAAGATTTAGTAGGGATTCTCGAAGCTTTCTTT
TRBJ1-2 - - TRBV29-1 CSVVVGARGYTF TGCAGCGTTGTGGTGGGGGCGCGAGGCTACACCTTC
TRBJ2-7 few TRBD1 TRBV18 CASMDRGGPYEQYF TGTGCCAGCATGGACAGGGGAGGCCCCTACGAGCAGTACTTC
TRBJ1-6 once - TRBV9 CASSVGVPNSPLHF TGTGCCAGCAGCGTAGGCGTTCCAAATTCACCCCTCCACTTT
TRBJ2-1 - - TRBV28 CASKQGWSSYNEQFF TGTGCCAGCAAACAGGGCTGGAGCTCCTACAATGAGCAGTTCTTC